These 3 T cell receptor beta chains originate from one sample sequenced in a study of T cell changes during pregnancy in multiple sclerosis. Sequencing was performed with immunoSEQ multiplex PCR; in TCRdb, only in-frame clones are kept and a portion is missing. The table lists about 51,000 clones, about 92% of them singletons, with 1.5% to 2% in the top ten. The source was peripheral blood, collected in the second trimester of pregnancy. The source is a female donor with multiple sclerosis, enrolled in a pregnancy study.

This clone was found once. The V gene is TRBV5-6, the J gene TRBJ2-1, with TRBD1 identical over 10 bases. This CDR3 has 16 amino acids. V trimming: 4 bases; J trimming: 4 bases; junction bases outside the gene matches: 8. Per germline, CDR1 SGHDT and CDR2 YYEEEE. CDR3 in DNA: TGTGCCAGCAGCAAGGGACAGGGGTCACTTTACAATGAGCAGTTCTTC. Residues: CASSKGQGSLYNEQFF.

V is TRBV5-6 and J is TRBJ2-3; the D gene is possibly TRBD1 (6 bases). The CDR3 spans 16 residues. Germline-derived CDR1 and CDR2 are SGHDT and YYEEEE. The V and J ends lost 3 bases and 1 base respectively, with 15 bases between them. CDR3 amino acids: CASSSLGPGGTDTQYF. The CDR3 DNA is TGTGCCAGCAGCTCGCTAGGCCCAGGGGGCACAGATACGCAGTATTTT. Variable domain in full (rest from reference TRBV5-6 and TRBJ2-3): DAGVTQSPTHLIKTRGQQVTLRCSPKSGHDTVSWYQQALGQGPQFIFQYYEEEERQRGNFPDRFSGHQFPNYSSELNVNALLLGDSALYLCASSSLGPGGTDTQYFGPGTRLTVL.

V gene TRBV7-3 combines with J gene TRBJ2-2; 7 bases are a match to TRBD1. The CDR3 loop spans 14 amino acids. Trimming removed 5 bases from V and 5 bases from J; junction bases left unmatched: 5. CDR1 SGHTA and CDR2 FQGTGA come from the germline V gene. In nucleotides, the CDR3 is TGTGCCAGCAGCCTAGACAGGGTTACCGGGGAGCTGTTTTTT. This translates into CASSLDRVTGELFF.